The 32 T cell receptor beta chains below all came from one sample that was sequenced in a study of cytomegalovirus exposure and HLA in healthy donors. Data came from immunoSEQ multiplex PCR; TCRdb stores just in-frame clones and leaves some out. The data hold about 340,000 clones, with roughly 88% observed a single time. Input material: PBMCs. Receptor source: a woman under 30 in good health and CMV-seronegative.

The chain links TRBV4-2 to TRBJ2-1, with 9 bases aligning to TRBD2. The CDR3 is made up of 17 amino acids. Trimming cost V 1 base and J 2 bases; bases outside gene matches: 6. Germline V lookup: CDR1 LGHNA, CDR2 YNFKEQ. The CDR3, as DNA: TGTGCCAGCAGCCAAGTCCTAGCGGGACCTCCCTACAATGAGCAGTTCTTC. Translated, it gives CASSQVLAGPPYNEQFF.

The rearrangement joins TRBV5-1 to TRBJ1-1, with D hard to call. The germline V gene has CDR1 SGHRS and CDR2 YFSETQ. The ends were cut back, 7 bases at V and 4 bases at J, with 14 bases in the middle. This CDR3 has 13 amino acids. CDR3 sequence (DNA): TGCGCCAGCGCAGAGGGATTTGGCACTGAAGCTTTCTTT. It encodes CASAEGFGTEAFF.

The chain links TRBV5-1 to TRBJ1-3, with 7 bases identical to TRBD1. Germline assignment: CDR1 SGHRS and CDR2 YFSETQ. J lost 0 bases, V lost 0 bases, and 3 bases had no gene match. The CDR3 is 16 residues long. The CDR3 region is CASSLGGTASGNTIYF. The CDR3 DNA is TGCGCCAGCAGCTTGGGAGGGACAGCCTCTGGAAACACCATATATTTT.

The rearrangement links TRBV7-2 to TRBJ2-1; unclear D gene. The CDR3 is 12 residues long. Germline loops: CDR1 SGHTA, CDR2 FQGNSA. V was clipped by 5 bases and J by 4 bases, with 6 bases between them. CDR3 sequence: CASSHAYNEQFF. CDR3 nucleotide sequence: TGTGCCAGCAGCCACGCGTACAATGAGCAGTTCTTC. The variable domain in full, completed from reference TRBV7-2 and TRBJ2-1, reads GAGVSQSPSNKVTEKGKDVELRCDPISGHTALYWYRQSLGQGLEFLIYFQGNSAPDKSGLPSDRFSAERTGGSVSTLTIQRTQQEDSAVYLCASSHAYNEQFFGPGTRLTVL.

The chain uses TRBV28 and TRBJ2-1, with D possibly matching TRBD2 (5 bases). Between the trimmed V and J ends, which lost 3 bases and 7 bases, there was a span of 13 bases. The CDR3 consists of 14 residues. The germline CDR1 and CDR2 sequences are MDHEN and SYDVKM. CDR3 nucleotides: TGTGCCAGCAGTTTCCCAGGCCCGGGGAATGAGCAGTTCTTC. This encodes CASSFPGPGNEQFF.

This chain joins TRBV2 and TRBJ1-5; unclear D gene. Germline CDR1 SNHLY, CDR2 FYNNEI. Trimming stripped 6 bases from V and 6 bases from J, with 9 bases between. The CDR3 sequence is 12 residues long. The CDR3 reads CASRQEGQPQHF. Here the CDR3 DNA reads TGTGCCAGCAGGCAAGAGGGTCAGCCCCAGCATTTT. The full variable domain, its missing parts supplied by reference TRBV2 and TRBJ1-5, is EPEVTQTPSHQVTQMGQEVILRCVPISNHLYFYWYRQILGQKVEFLVSFYNNEISEKSEIFDDQFSVERPDGSNFTLKIRSTKLEDSAMYFCASRQEGQPQHFGDGTRLSIL.

This chain links TRBV7-3 with TRBJ2-3; 11 positions match TRBD2. V trimming: 5 bases; J trimming: 5 bases; junction bases outside the gene matches: 15. CDR1 and CDR2 (germline): SGHTA, FQGTGA. The CDR3 has 18 residues. The DNA for the CDR3 is TGTGCCAGCAGCACCGGGACTAGCGGTCACGGAGGGGGAGATACGCAGTATTTT. Its protein is CASSTGTSGHGGGDTQYF. The entire variable domain, with the rest obtained from reference TRBV7-3 and TRBJ2-3, is as follows: GAGVSQTPSNKVTEKGKYVELRCDPISGHTALYWYRQSLGQGPEFLIYFQGTGAADDSGLPNDRFFAVRPEGSVSTLKIQRTERGDSAVYLCASSTGTSGHGGGDTQYFGPGTRLTVL.

This clone was counted once. CDR3 in amino acids: CAWSEQVANTEAFF. CDR3 bases: TGTGCCTGGAGTGAACAGGTCGCGAACACTGAAGCTTTCTTT. The chain has TRBV30 and TRBJ1-1, with TRBD1 as a possible D gene (5 bases). The germline V gene has CDR1 GTSNPN and CDR2 SVGIG (reference sequence). The CDR3 length is 14 residues. The V end lost 1 base, the J end lost 1 base, and 10 bases lay between the germline ends.

This rearrangement joins TRBV29-1 to TRBJ2-5; D is possibly TRBD1 (6 bases). This CDR3 contains 12 residues. Trimming took off 3 bases at V and 2 bases at J, with 7 bases between the two ends. Germline V CDR1 and CDR2: SQVTM, ANQGSEA. This chain's CDR3 is CSVEGAQETQYF. In DNA form, the CDR3 reads TGCAGCGTTGAGGGGGCACAAGAGACCCAGTACTTC.

This chain joins TRBV11-2 and TRBJ2-2; 7 bases align to TRBD1. The CDR3 spans 15 residues. With 8 bases clipped from V and 2 bases from J, the junction kept 8 bases outside the gene matches. The V gene's germline CDR1 is SGHAT and CDR2 FQNNGV. This chain's CDR3 is CASWQGQQNTGELFF. CDR3 coding DNA: TGTGCCAGCTGGCAGGGACAGCAAAACACCGGGGAGCTGTTTTTT.

The chain is built from TRBV14 and TRBJ1-2; D is uncertain. Germline lookup yields CDR1 SGHDN and CDR2 FVKESK. The CDR3 runs 13 residues. Trimming took off 2 bases at V and 6 bases at J, with 10 bases between the two ends. The CDR3 protein is CASSQIESHGYTF. The CDR3 DNA reads as TGTGCCAGCAGCCAAATAGAAAGTCATGGCTACACCTTC. Supplemented by reference TRBV14 and TRBJ1-2, the full variable domain reads EAGVTQFPSHSVIEKGQTVTLRCDPISGHDNLYWYRRVMGKEIKFLLHFVKESKQDESGMPNNRFLAERTGGTYSTLKVQPAELEDSGVYFCASSQIESHGYTFGSGTRLTVV.

This chain joins TRBV6-5 and TRBJ2-3; 7 positions match TRBD2. The V segment lost 8 bases and the J segment 7 bases; nucleotides outside the gene matches: 12. This CDR3 comprises 14 residues. Germline V gives CDR1 MNHEY, CDR2 SVGAGI. CDR3 in amino acids: CASASSSGGNTQYF. For the CDR3, the DNA is TGTGCCAGCGCCAGCTCTTCGGGGGGAAATACGCAGTATTTT.

The rearrangement joins TRBV4-3 to TRBJ2-7; 7 positions agree with TRBD2. This CDR3 contains 15 residues. The ends lost 4 bases at V and 2 bases at J; junction bases unmatched: 8. Germline V gene sequence: CDR1 LGHNA, CDR2 YSLEER. CDR3 nucleotide sequence: TGCGCCAGCAGCCTCCAGCGGGGCCTCCCCTACGAGCAGTACTTC. It encodes CASSLQRGLPYEQYF.

V and J are TRBV5-8 and TRBJ2-7; TRBD2 agrees at 12 bases. This CDR3 has 15 amino acids. The V gene's germline CDR1 is SGHTS and CDR2 YDEGEE. V lost 3 bases to trimming and J lost 12 bases; unmatched junction nucleotides: 13. The CDR3 reads CASSSWTSGTSRLYF. In DNA form, the CDR3 reads TGTGCCAGCAGCTCCTGGACTAGCGGGACCTCCCGGCTGTACTTC.

The chain is built from TRBV6-5 and TRBJ2-3; no definite D call. Trimming took 2 bases from V and 5 from J, leaving 8 bases between them. Germline lookup yields CDR1 MNHEY and CDR2 SVGAGI. The CDR3 is 13 residues long. CDR3 DNA sequence: TGTGCCAGCAGTTACGAGAGGAGAGATACGCAGTATTTT. Protein product: CASSYERRDTQYF.

The chain has TRBV27 and TRBJ2-7; perhaps TRBD1 as D (6 bases). Germline CDR1 reads MNHEY; CDR2 reads SMNVEV (reference sequence). The germline V and J ends were trimmed by 2 bases and 7 bases, with 12 bases remaining between them. The CDR3 is 13 amino acids. CDR3 amino acids: CASSLNRAGEQYF. The CDR3 DNA is TGTGCCAGCAGTTTAAACAGGGCAGGGGAGCAGTACTTC.

This sequence joins TRBV14 and TRBJ2-3; tentatively, D is TRBD2 (5 bases). The CDR3 is 14 residues long. V lost 1 base and J lost 6, with 11 bases in between. Germline CDR1 is SGHDN and CDR2 is FVKESK. CDR3 sequence reads: CASSQGLGVDTQYF. The CDR3 coding sequence is TGTGCCAGCAGCCAAGGACTCGGGGTGGATACGCAGTATTTT.

The sample holds one count of this clone. The chain couples TRBV29-1 to TRBJ2-7; weak D call: TRBD2 (6 bases). The CDR3 contains 14 residues. Germline values: CDR1 SQVTM, CDR2 ANQGSEA. Trimming removed 4 bases at V and 0 bases at J, with 13 bases between. As DNA, the CDR3 is TGCAGCGTTGCCCCGGGACTTCACTCCTACGAGCAGTACTTC. Amino acids: CSVAPGLHSYEQYF.

The chain has TRBV25-1 and TRBJ2-2; D might be TRBD1 (5 bases). V was shortened by 2 bases and J by 3 bases, with 10 bases between the two germline ends. This CDR3 is 15 amino acids long. CDR1 is MGHDK, CDR2 SYGVNS, per germline. The CDR3, as DNA: TGTGCCAGCAGTGAAGCAGGGTTGGACACCGGGGAGCTGTTTTTT. Residues: CASSEAGLDTGELFF.

The rearrangement joins TRBV5-5 to TRBJ2-4; D is uncertain. The germline V and J ends were trimmed by 2 bases and 6 bases, with 12 bases remaining between them. The CDR3 sequence is 14 residues long. Germline CDR1 is SGHKS and CDR2 is YYEKEE (reference sequence). The CDR3 loop reads CASSFGLVGNIQYF. CDR3 coding DNA: TGTGCCAGCAGCTTCGGTCTAGTCGGAAACATTCAGTACTTC.

V is TRBV28 and J is TRBJ1-5; the D gene is possibly TRBD1 (6 bases). The CDR3 is 15 amino acids. Trimming cost V 1 base and J 5 bases, with 12 bases left between them. Germline V CDR1 and CDR2: MDHEN, SYDVKM. The CDR3 sequence is CASSLYGAGDQPQHF. DNA for the CDR3: TGTGCCAGCAGTTTATACGGGGCAGGGGATCAGCCCCAGCATTTT. The full variable domain, its missing parts supplied by reference TRBV28 and TRBJ1-5, is DVKVTQSSRYLVKRTGEKVFLECVQDMDHENMFWYRQDPGLGLRLIYFSYDVKMKEKGDIPEGYSVSREKKERFSLILESASTNQTSMYLCASSLYGAGDQPQHFGDGTRLSIL.

The chain employs TRBV7-3 and TRBJ2-1; 10 nucleotides align to TRBD2. Germline lookup yields CDR1 SGHTA and CDR2 FQGTGA. The CDR3 spans 15 residues. J gave up 3 bases and V 5 bases, and 4 bases lay outside the gene matches. CDR3 sequence (DNA): TGTGCCAGCAGCATCTCTAGCGGGAGCTACAATGAGCAGTTCTTC. It yields the protein CASSISSGSYNEQFF.

This chain joins TRBV6-5 and TRBJ2-2, with D unclear. Germline V gene sequence: CDR1 MNHEY, CDR2 SVGAGI. With 6 bases removed from V and 1 base from J, the gap between germline ends came to 6 bases. The CDR3 runs 13 residues. The CDR3 loop is CASSLRNTGELFF. CDR3 sequence (DNA): TGTGCCAGCAGCCTCAGGAACACCGGGGAGCTGTTTTTT.

This rearrangement joins TRBV9 to TRBJ2-2, with 15 positions matching TRBD2. J gave up 6 bases and V 4 bases, and 4 bases lay outside the gene matches. CDR1 SGDLS and CDR2 YYNGEE come from the germline V gene. CDR3 length equals 16 residues. CDR3 sequence: CASSRWTSGRAGELFF. The CDR3 DNA is TGTGCCAGCAGCAGGTGGACTAGCGGGAGGGCCGGGGAGCTGTTTTTT. The whole variable domain, remainder taken from reference TRBV9 and TRBJ2-2, is DSGVTQTPKHLITATGQRVTLRCSPRSGDLSVYWYQQSLDQGLQFLIQYYNGEERAKGNILERFSAQQFPDLHSELNLSSLELGDSALYFCASSRWTSGRAGELFFGEGSRLTVL.

This chain's CDR3 is CASSPQHREKSYF. In DNA, the CDR3 is TGTGCCAGCAGCCCCCAACACCGGGAGAAAAGCTACTTC. The chain employs TRBV25-1 and TRBJ2-7; the D gene is possibly TRBD2 (6 bases). Germline loops: CDR1 MGHDK, CDR2 SYGVNS. The length of the CDR3 is 13 residues. V was cut by 6 bases and J by 13 bases, with 22 bases left in between.

The V and J genes are TRBV6-5 and TRBJ1-1; TRBD1 is a possible D gene (5 bases). Germline CDR1 and CDR2: MNHEY and SVGAGI. This CDR3 is 14 amino acids long. Trimming shortened V by 0 bases and J by 10 bases, and 15 bases separated the two germline ends. The CDR3 DNA follows: TGTGCCAGCAGTTACTCGGCACAGGCGTTTTCAGCTTTCTTT. Amino acids: CASSYSAQAFSAFF.

The rearrangement joins TRBV5-1 to TRBJ2-3, with TRBD2 matching 7 bases. The CDR3 is 16 residues long. The V and J ends lost 2 bases and 0 bases, in that order; junction bases with no gene match: 6. Germline V CDR1 and CDR2: SGHRS, YFSETQ. The CDR3 reads CASSFQSSGSTDTQYF. In nucleotides, the CDR3 is TGCGCCAGCAGCTTCCAGTCTAGCGGTAGCACAGATACGCAGTATTTT.

This clone showed up just a few times. The chain has TRBV2 and TRBJ1-2; D call uncertain. Between the trimmed V and J ends, which lost 2 bases and 0 bases, there was a span of 10 bases. The CDR3 spans 15 residues. From germline, CDR1 is SNHLY and CDR2 FYNNEI. This CDR3 reads CASSERDTANYGYTF. The DNA of the CDR3 is TGTGCCAGCAGTGAAAGAGACACCGCTAACTATGGCTACACCTTC.

The chain joins TRBV29-1 to TRBJ1-2, with 7 bases that match TRBD1. The CDR3 totals 12 residues. CDR1 and CDR2 from the germline V gene are SQVTM and ANQGSEA. J gave up 8 bases and V 6 bases, and 9 bases lay outside the gene matches. The CDR3 sequence is CSVAGTDWGYTF. The CDR3 DNA reads as TGCAGCGTAGCCGGGACAGATTGGGGCTACACCTTC.

This sequence joins TRBV4-2 and TRBJ2-4, with 7 bases fitting TRBD1. The CDR3 extends over 18 amino acids. Germline loops: CDR1 LGHNA, CDR2 YNFKEQ. V lost 0 bases, J lost 3 bases, and 11 bases stayed unmatched. CDR3 region: CASSQEDRRPSGKNIQYF. DNA for the CDR3: TGTGCCAGCAGCCAAGAGGACAGGCGCCCCTCCGGCAAAAACATTCAGTACTTC.

This clone came up a few times. The rearrangement uses TRBV6-5 and TRBJ1-1; D is unresolved. V was shortened by 5 bases and J by 7 bases, with 11 bases between the two germline ends. There are 12 residues in the CDR3. Germline V CDR1 and CDR2: MNHEY, SVGAGI. CDR3 coding DNA: TGTGCCAGCAGTCCTTGGGGAGGTGAAGCTTTCTTT. Protein sequence: CASSPWGGEAFF.

The genes are TRBV4-2 and TRBJ2-1; 7 nucleotides align to TRBD1. Germline CDR1 and CDR2: LGHNA and YNFKEQ. This CDR3 comprises 13 residues. V lost 5 bases, J lost 10 bases, and 8 bases stayed unmatched. The CDR3: CASSGQEESEQFF. CDR3 DNA sequence: TGTGCCAGCAGCGGACAGGAGGAGAGCGAGCAGTTCTTC.